The 32 T cell receptor beta chains below all came from one sample that was sequenced in a study of cytomegalovirus exposure and HLA in healthy donors. Assay: immunoSEQ multiplex PCR; the TCRdb copy retains only in-frame clones and omits some. This sample has about 130,000 clones, with approximately 89% found just once. Input material: PBMCs. Receptors were obtained from a man aged 25 to 45 in good health and CMV-seronegative.

The chain links TRBV19 to TRBJ2-7; 8 bases are a match to TRBD1. Germline loops: CDR1 LNHDA, CDR2 SQIVND (reference sequence). The CDR3 is made up of 15 amino acids. After removal of 5 bases from V and 4 bases from J, the junction contained 10 bases not matched to a gene. CDR3 sequence: CASSADRGLGYEQYF. Here the CDR3 DNA reads TGTGCCAGTAGTGCCGACAGGGGCTTGGGATACGAGCAGTACTTC. Combining the CDR3 with reference TRBV19 and TRBJ2-7 gives the whole variable domain DGGITQSPKYLFRKEGQNVTLSCEQNLNHDAMYWYRQDPGQGLRLIYYSQIVNDFQKGDIAEGYSVSREKKESFPLTVTSAQKNPTAFYLCASSADRGLGYEQYFGPGTRLTVT.

This chain links TRBV25-1 with TRBJ1-4; 8 bases map to TRBD1. This CDR3 comprises 17 residues. After removal of 8 bases from V and 0 bases from J, the junction contained 11 bases not matched to a gene. Germline CDR1 is MGHDK and CDR2 is SYGVNS. The CDR3 DNA reads as TGTGCCAGCGCAACAGGGGGAGGCTCCGCAACTAATGAAAAACTGTTTTTT. As protein: CASATGGGSATNEKLFF. Together with reference TRBV25-1 and TRBJ1-4, the CDR3 gives the full variable domain: EADIYQTPRYLVIGTGKKITLECSQTMGHDKMYWYQQDPGMELHLIHYSYGVNSTEKGDLSSESTVSRIRTEHFPLTLESARPSHTSQYLCASATGGGSATNEKLFFGSGTQLSVL.

V is TRBV7-2 and J is TRBJ2-7, with 7 bases that match TRBD1. Germline-derived CDR1 and CDR2 are SGHTA and FQGNSA. Trimming took 3 bases from V and 0 from J; bases not matched to a gene: 5. The CDR3 runs to 15 residues. In nucleotides, the CDR3 is TGTGCCAGCAGCTTCTTACAGGGGATCTCCTACGAGCAGTACTTC. Protein sequence: CASSFLQGISYEQYF.

The V gene is TRBV27, the J gene TRBJ1-4; D might be TRBD1 (5 bases). The length of the CDR3 is 15 residues. Deletions cut 6 bases from V and 6 bases from J, with 17 bases between. CDR1 MNHEY and CDR2 SMNVEV come from the germline V gene (reference sequence). The CDR3 is CASSPRWQGYEKLFF. The CDR3 coding sequence is TGTGCCAGCAGCCCCCGTTGGCAGGGATATGAAAAACTGTTTTTT. The full variable domain, with the rest looked up from reference TRBV27 and TRBJ1-4, is EAQVTQNPRYLITVTGKKLTVTCSQNMNHEYMSWYRQDPGLGLRQIYYSMNVEVTDKGDVPEGYKVSRKEKRNFPLILESPSPNQTSLYFCASSPRWQGYEKLFFGSGTQLSVL.

This sequence joins TRBV18 and TRBJ2-7; 9 nucleotides match TRBD1. This CDR3 is built from 14 residues. V shed 3 bases, J shed 6 bases, and the junction held 6 bases outside the gene matches. Germline V gene sequence: CDR1 KGHSH, CDR2 LQKENI. CDR3 protein: CASSPGTGLGEQYF. The CDR3 DNA sequence: TGTGCCAGCTCACCCGGGACAGGGTTGGGCGAGCAGTACTTC. Full variable domain (remainder filled in from reference TRBV18 and TRBJ2-7): NAGVMQNPRHLVRRRGQEARLRCSPMKGHSHVYWYRQLPEEGLKFMVYLQKENIIDESGMPKERFSAEFPKEGPSILRIQQVVRGDSAAYFCASSPGTGLGEQYFGPGTRLTVT.

The V gene is TRBV7-9, the J gene TRBJ2-1; no clear D gene. Germline V gene data show CDR1 as SEHNR and CDR2 as FQNEAQ (reference sequence). This CDR3 region has 12 residues. V lost 5 bases and J lost 5, with 7 bases in between. CDR3 loop: CASSHSDNEQFF. The DNA of the CDR3 is TGTGCCAGCAGCCATTCGGACAATGAGCAGTTCTTC.

V usage is TRBV19 and J usage is TRBJ2-7, with D possibly matching TRBD1 (5 bases). The germline V gene encodes CDR1 LNHDA and CDR2 SQIVND (reference sequence). This CDR3 contains 13 residues. The V end lost 6 bases, the J end lost 3 bases, and 12 bases lay between the germline ends. The CDR3 region is CASSREGDYEQYF. CDR3 sequence (DNA): TGTGCCAGTAGCCGAGAAGGGGACTACGAGCAGTACTTC. Complete variable domain (other parts from reference TRBV19 and TRBJ2-7): DGGITQSPKYLFRKEGQNVTLSCEQNLNHDAMYWYRQDPGQGLRLIYYSQIVNDFQKGDIAEGYSVSREKKESFPLTVTSAQKNPTAFYLCASSREGDYEQYFGPGTRLTVT.

The V and J genes are TRBV28 and TRBJ1-1, with 10 bases lining up with TRBD1. Germline loops: CDR1 MDHEN, CDR2 SYDVKM. The CDR3 covers 17 residues. V shed 3 bases, J shed 3 bases, and the junction held 10 bases outside the gene matches. DNA of the CDR3: TGTGCCAGCAGTTTGTATGGACAGGGGGAGTGGGACACTGAAGCTTTCTTT. Amino acid sequence: CASSLYGQGEWDTEAFF. Drawing the rest from reference TRBV28 and TRBJ1-1, the complete variable domain is DVKVTQSSRYLVKRTGEKVFLECVQDMDHENMFWYRQDPGLGLRLIYFSYDVKMKEKGDIPEGYSVSREKKERFSLILESASTNQTSMYLCASSLYGQGEWDTEAFFGQGTRLTVV.

The gene calls are TRBV5-4 and TRBJ1-1; D may be TRBD1 (5 bases). CDR1 and CDR2 (germline): SGHNT, YYREEE (reference sequence). Trimming shortened V by 5 bases and J by 1 base, and 15 bases separated the two germline ends. The CDR3 spans 15 residues. In nucleotides, the CDR3 is TGTGCCAGCAGTCCTCCTGGGGGGGGGAACACTGAAGCTTTCTTT. It is translated as CASSPPGGGNTEAFF.

The chain links TRBV5-5 to TRBJ2-5; unclear D gene. This CDR3 comprises 15 residues. V was trimmed by 4 bases and J by 7 bases, leaving 20 bases between them. Germline loops: CDR1 SGHKS, CDR2 YYEKEE (reference sequence). CDR3 protein: CASSQNSHELGTQYF. The CDR3 region has the DNA TGTGCCAGCAGCCAAAATTCGCACGAGCTTGGGACCCAGTACTTC.

The chain combines TRBV7-9 with TRBJ2-1, with a possible D match to TRBD2 (5 bases). Germline loops: CDR1 SEHNR, CDR2 FQNEAQ (reference sequence). The CDR3 length is 15 residues. The ends were cut back, 3 bases at V and 4 bases at J, with 13 bases in the middle. CDR3 DNA sequence: TGTGCCAGCAGCTTGGGAAGGACTCTTTACAATGAGCAGTTCTTC. It encodes CASSLGRTLYNEQFF.

CDR3 region: CASSQITGVTEAFF. DNA of the CDR3: TGCGCCAGCAGCCAAATAACAGGGGTCACTGAAGCTTTCTTT. This chain joins TRBV4-1 and TRBJ1-1, with 7 bases that match TRBD1. There are 14 residues in the CDR3. Germline V gene sequence: CDR1 MGHRA, CDR2 YSYEKL. With 2 bases clipped from V and 4 bases from J, the junction kept 4 bases outside the gene matches.

V is TRBV5-1 and J is TRBJ2-2; 7 nucleotides align to TRBD1. V gave up 2 bases and J gave up 0 bases; unmatched junction bases: 1. This CDR3 has 15 amino acids. Germline CDR1 SGHRS, CDR2 YFSETQ. CDR3 region: CASSFQGANTGELFF. The DNA of the CDR3 is TGCGCCAGCAGCTTTCAGGGGGCGAACACCGGGGAGCTGTTTTTT.

The chain employs TRBV9 and TRBJ2-3, with D tentatively TRBD2 (7 bases). V was cut by 1 base and J by 1 base, with 16 bases left in between. CDR3 length: 17 residues. Germline CDR1 reads SGDLS; CDR2 reads YYNGEE. Here the CDR3 DNA reads TGTGCCAGCAGCGTATCCGGGGGGCCAACGGGCACAGATACGCAGTATTTT. It specifies CASSVSGGPTGTDTQYF.

V usage is TRBV27 and J usage is TRBJ2-5; TRBD1 matches at 10 bases. Germline values: CDR1 MNHEY, CDR2 SMNVEV (reference sequence). This CDR3 comprises 14 residues. V trimming: 3 bases; J trimming: 5 bases; junction bases outside the gene matches: 3. The CDR3 nucleotides are TGTGCCAGCAGTTTGACAGGGGGCGTGGAGACCCAGTACTTC. This gives the protein CASSLTGGVETQYF.

J is TRBJ2-7 and V is TRBV5-4; TRBD1 is a possible D gene (5 bases). Looked up from germline, CDR1 is SGHNT and CDR2 is YYREEE (reference sequence). The CDR3 consists of 12 residues. Between the trimmed V and J ends, which lost 2 bases and 6 bases, there was a span of 9 bases. CDR3 sequence (DNA): TGTGCCAGCAGCTTCGGACACTCCGAGCAGTACTTC. Translating gives CASSFGHSEQYF.

This chain connects TRBV29-1 to TRBJ1-1; possibly TRBD1 for D (5 bases). Germline CDR1 and CDR2: SQVTM and ANQGSEA. Trimming took off 7 bases at V and 9 bases at J, with 24 bases between the two ends. This CDR3 has 14 amino acids. CDR3 residues: CSAPDSDGSVKAFF. The CDR3 bases are TGCAGCGCCCCAGACAGCGATGGATCGGTGAAAGCTTTCTTT.

The V gene is TRBV7-3, the J gene TRBJ2-7; 10 positions agree with TRBD1. Trimming at V came to 8 bases and at J to 7 bases, leaving 23 bases not matched to a gene. The CDR3 totals 18 residues. From germline, CDR1 is SGHTA and CDR2 FQGTGA. CDR3 sequence (DNA): TGTGCCAGCGATTTTCAGCCAAGGACAGGGGGATGTAAGAGGGAGCAGTACTTC. It is translated as CASDFQPRTGGCKREQYF.

The DNA of the CDR3 is TGTGCCAGCAGTAACGGTCCAGGCCGCGAGCAGTACTTC. Encoded protein: CASSNGPGREQYF. This chain joins TRBV2 and TRBJ2-7; D not certain. V was trimmed by 5 bases and J by 6 bases, leaving 14 bases between them. The CDR3 is made up of 13 amino acids. Germline assignment: CDR1 SNHLY and CDR2 FYNNEI.

The chain links TRBV5-6 to TRBJ2-3; no clear D gene. CDR1 is SGHDT and CDR2 is YYEEEE in the germline V gene. The CDR3 covers 15 residues. The ends were cut back, 2 bases at V and 6 bases at J, with 16 bases in the middle. CDR3 bases: TGTGCCAGCAGCTTCCTAAGAAGCGCCGAGGATACGCAGTATTTT. Translation gives CASSFLRSAEDTQYF.

V gene TRBV5-1 combines with J gene TRBJ2-3, with TRBD2 matching 8 bases. CDR3 length: 15 amino acids. The germline gives CDR1 SGHRS, CDR2 YFSETQ. V shed 0 bases and J 1 base; nucleotides not matched to a gene: 1. The CDR3: CASSLVSGGTDTQYF. The CDR3 DNA reads TGCGCCAGCAGCTTGGTTAGCGGGGGCACAGATACGCAGTATTTT.

V is TRBV19 and J is TRBJ1-3; no reliable D call. V lost 7 bases and J lost 0, with 7 bases in between. The CDR3 runs to 13 residues. Germline values: CDR1 LNHDA, CDR2 SQIVND (reference sequence). In DNA form, the CDR3 reads TGTGCCAGTACCCTAAGCTCTGGAAACACCATATATTTT. It specifies CASTLSSGNTIYF.

The gene calls are TRBV6-5 and TRBJ1-1; D remains unclear. This CDR3 has 11 amino acids. Trimming removed 6 bases from V and 8 bases from J, with 10 bases in between. Germline loops: CDR1 MNHEY, CDR2 SVGAGI. This CDR3 is CASSTRLEAFF. The CDR3 region has the DNA TGTGCCAGCAGCACCAGACTCGAAGCTTTCTTT.

This clone was counted a single time. The gene calls are TRBV4-1 and TRBJ2-7; 8 positions match TRBD2. The germline V gene has CDR1 MGHRA and CDR2 YSYEKL. V lost 1 base and J lost 4; bases outside the gene matches: 9. The CDR3 consists of 16 residues. CDR3 residues: CASSQGTSRSHYEQYF. The CDR3, as DNA: TGCGCCAGCAGCCAAGGGACTAGCAGGTCACATTACGAGCAGTACTTC.

V gene TRBV5-1 combines with J gene TRBJ2-3; TRBD2 might be the D (6 bases). V was shortened by 3 bases and J by 4 bases, with 18 bases between the two germline ends. There are 16 residues in the CDR3. CDR1 and CDR2 (germline): SGHRS, YFSETQ. CDR3 region: CASSYRDSRKADTQYF. The CDR3 DNA reads TGCGCCAGCAGCTACCGGGACTCCCGGAAGGCAGATACGCAGTATTTT.

J is TRBJ2-3 and V is TRBV11-2; D unclear. Trimming took off 5 bases at V and 6 bases at J, with 12 bases between the two ends. The CDR3 has 13 residues. CDR1 and CDR2 from the germline V gene are SGHAT and FQNNGV. CDR3 residues: CASSKLFADTQYF. DNA for the CDR3: TGTGCCAGCAGCAAGCTCTTTGCTGATACGCAGTATTTT.

Comment on this clone: In the same sample, other DNA sequences code for this CDR3. The chain recombines TRBV27 with TRBJ1-1; 7 bases are a match to TRBD1. V lost 5 bases and J lost 1; bases outside the gene matches: 4. Looked up from germline, CDR1 is MNHEY and CDR2 is SMNVEV (reference sequence). This CDR3 spans 14 amino acids. The CDR3, as DNA: TGTGCCAGCAGTCCTAGGACAGGGAACACTGAAGCTTTCTTT. As protein: CASSPRTGNTEAFF.

The gene calls are TRBV2 and TRBJ2-5; 7 nucleotides match TRBD1. Trimming removed 8 bases from V and 5 bases from J; junction bases left unmatched: 11. CDR1 SNHLY and CDR2 FYNNEI come from the germline V gene. There are 14 residues in the CDR3. This CDR3 reads CASLRDSSQETQYF. CDR3 sequence (DNA): TGTGCCAGCTTAAGGGACAGTTCACAGGAGACCCAGTACTTC. The full variable domain, its missing parts supplied by reference TRBV2 and TRBJ2-5, is EPEVTQTPSHQVTQMGQEVILRCVPISNHLYFYWYRQILGQKVEFLVSFYNNEISEKSEIFDDQFSVERPDGSNFTLKIRSTKLEDSAMYFCASLRDSSQETQYFGPGTRLLVL.

The table lists this clone with a count of one. The chain has TRBV6-5 and TRBJ1-2; 8 bases are a match to TRBD1. The CDR3 loop spans 14 amino acids. The V segment lost 7 bases and the J segment 0 bases; nucleotides outside the gene matches: 4. Germline V gene sequence: CDR1 MNHEY, CDR2 SVGAGI. The CDR3 nucleotides read TGTGCCAGCACCAGGGGACAGGCTAACTATGGCTACACCTTC. It encodes CASTRGQANYGYTF.

The gene calls are TRBV28 and TRBJ2-3; 9 bases agree with TRBD1. CDR1 and CDR2 from the germline V gene are MDHEN and SYDVKM. Trimming cost V 3 bases and J 4 bases; bases outside gene matches: 5. The CDR3 is 15 residues long. For the CDR3, the DNA is TGTGCCAGCAGTTTGCCCGGGACAGGGTCAGATACGCAGTATTTT. This sequence encodes CASSLPGTGSDTQYF.

This chain links TRBV19 with TRBJ2-7; 9 bases are shared with TRBD1. V was clipped by 1 base and J by 7 bases; unmatched bases: 8. This CDR3 has 15 residues. Germline assignment: CDR1 LNHDA and CDR2 SQIVND (reference sequence). The CDR3 DNA sequence: TGTGCCAGTAGTATAGTCGGGACAGGGCTGGGTGAGCAGTACTTC. Its translation: CASSIVGTGLGEQYF.

The J gene is TRBJ2-1, the V gene TRBV27, with TRBD2 matching over 13 bases. The CDR3 is 14 residues long. Trimming took 6 bases from V and 9 from J; bases not matched to a gene: 5. The germline V gene encodes CDR1 MNHEY and CDR2 SMNVEV (reference sequence). For the CDR3, the DNA is TGTGCCAGCAGCGGACTAGCGGGGGTGGGTGAGCAGTTCTTC. Translated: CASSGLAGVGEQFF.